A selection of T cell receptor beta chains follows, all from one sample in a study of blood T cell repertoires in COVID-19. TCRdb keeps only in-frame clones here, not all; method: immunoSEQ multiplex PCR. The table lists fewer than 90,000 clones, around 87% of them singletons. The sample consisted of peripheral blood. The receptors were gathered from a male donor with acute or convalescent COVID-19. Each CDR3 is given with its conserved first and last residue. Each record gives: J gene, V gene, CDR3 protein.

TRBJ1-5 | TRBV15 | CATSRGSGSRMDQPQHF
TRBJ1-4 | TRBV18 | CASSSGMDRSEKLFF
TRBJ1-2 | TRBV28 | CASRLQGNYGYTF
TRBJ1-2 | TRBV19 | CASSMQAHGYTF
TRBJ2-3 | TRBV20-1 | CSASPGYADTQYF
TRBJ2-3 | TRBV29-1 | CSVEGLAGAFTDTQYF
TRBJ1-5 | TRBV19 | CASSIAGQGYSNQPQHF
TRBJ1-1 | TRBV5-1 | CASSARTGNTEAFF
TRBJ2-7 | TRBV28 | CASRLTSGPYEQYF
TRBJ1-1 | TRBV9 | CASSVEGVWSEAFF
TRBJ1-2 | TRBV6-1 | CASSEDTGMGYTF
TRBJ2-3 | TRBV2 | CASRRGGQVDTQYF
TRBJ1-1 | TRBV27 | CASSLVQGNTEAFF
TRBJ1-5 | TRBV6-5 | CAGWASRTNQPQHF
TRBJ1-1 | TRBV27 | CASSLTGVGLVSNTEAFF